This TCR beta chain originates from a study of OX40 agonist ivuxolimab in advanced cancers. Study in general: Ivuxolimab doses were 0.01, 0.1, 0.3, 1.5, 3 or 10 mg/kg every 2 weeks. The dose-escalation cohort was around 83% male, with a mean age of about 60 years, ranging about 20 to 85. The study's findings and limits: Among the nonresponders, some also had low normalized T-cell clonal expansion. More expanded clones were found, on average, in CD8+ than in CD4+ T cells.

Profiled with immunoSEQ multiplex PCR; TCRdb holds only in-frame clones, not every one. This table has about 80,000 clones, 70% to 90% appearing once. This clone appeared a few times. What it binds is not known. The sequencing used CD4+ or CD8+ T cells sorted from blood, collected in a trial of the OX40 agonist ivuxolimab. The sequence came from an adult with an advanced solid tumor such as melanoma, head and neck, liver or kidney cancer.

The CDR3 DNA follows: TGTGCCAGCATCCTGGGACAGGGGGCGCGAGAGCAGTACTTC. It is translated as CASILGQGAREQYF. The chain uses TRBV7-2 and TRBJ2-7; 12 nucleotides agree with TRBD1. Trimming removed 7 bases from V and 7 bases from J; junction bases left unmatched: 8. The CDR3 runs to 14 residues. Germline loops: CDR1 SGHTA, CDR2 FQGNSA.